This T cell receptor beta chain was sequenced in a study of blood T cell repertoires in COVID-19. At the level of the study: The origin of the acute and convalescent COVID-19 samples was the United States, Italy and Spain. PBMCs, B-cell-depleted T cells, or T cells were the source of the cDNA or gDNA that made up the material.

Original handling: Estimates of nucleated cell counts were drawn from the amplification of reference gene primers. TCRdb's table, derived via immunoSEQ multiplex PCR, lists solely in-frame clones and lacks some. That table supplies the V and J calls and clone size; D and trimming were determined from the DNA. The top ten clones hold 1.5% to 1.8% of a sample with 25,000 to 35,000 clones, nearly 90% of them seen once. Trimming pared 3 bases from V and 6 bases from J, leaving 12 bases between. The CDR3 is 13 residues long. Looked up from germline, CDR1 is MNHEY and CDR2 is SVGAGI. The V and J genes are TRBV6-5 and TRBJ2-7; D perhaps matches TRBD1 (6 bases). The TCR originated in a man between 60 and 75 years old with active COVID-19. Sequencing used peripheral blood. The DNA of the CDR3 is TGTGCCAGCAGTTATGGGGGCCCTGCCGAGCAGTACTTC. Encoded protein: CASSYGGPAEQYF.